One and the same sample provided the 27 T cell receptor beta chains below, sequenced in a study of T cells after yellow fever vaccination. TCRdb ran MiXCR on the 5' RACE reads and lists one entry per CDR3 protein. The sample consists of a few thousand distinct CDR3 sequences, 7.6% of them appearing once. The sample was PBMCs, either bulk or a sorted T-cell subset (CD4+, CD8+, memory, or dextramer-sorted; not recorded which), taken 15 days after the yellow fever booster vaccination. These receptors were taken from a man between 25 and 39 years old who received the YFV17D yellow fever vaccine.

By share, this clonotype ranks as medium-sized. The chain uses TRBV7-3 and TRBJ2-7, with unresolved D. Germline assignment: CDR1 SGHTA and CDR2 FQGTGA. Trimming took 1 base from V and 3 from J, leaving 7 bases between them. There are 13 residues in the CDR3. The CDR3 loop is CASSLSSGYEQYF. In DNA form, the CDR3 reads TGTGCCAGCAGCTTAAGTTCCGGCTACGAGCAGTACTTC.

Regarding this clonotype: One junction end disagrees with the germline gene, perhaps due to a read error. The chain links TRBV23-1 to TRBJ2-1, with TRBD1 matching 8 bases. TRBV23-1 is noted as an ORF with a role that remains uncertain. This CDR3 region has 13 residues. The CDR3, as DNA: TGTGCCAGCAGGGAGTACAGGGGGAATGAGCAGTTCTTC. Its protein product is CASREYRGNEQFF.

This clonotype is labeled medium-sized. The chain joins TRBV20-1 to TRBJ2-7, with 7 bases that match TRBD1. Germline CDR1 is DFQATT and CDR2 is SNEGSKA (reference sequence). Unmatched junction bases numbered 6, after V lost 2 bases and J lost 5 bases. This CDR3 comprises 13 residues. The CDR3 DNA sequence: TGCAGTGCTAGAAGAGGGGGCGTCCACGAGCAGTACTTC. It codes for CSARRGGVHEQYF.

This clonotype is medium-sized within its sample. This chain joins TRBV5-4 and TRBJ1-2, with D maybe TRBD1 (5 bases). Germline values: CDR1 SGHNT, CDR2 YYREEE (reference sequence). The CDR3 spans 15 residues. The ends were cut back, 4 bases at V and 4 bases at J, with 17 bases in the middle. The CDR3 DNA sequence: TGTGCCAGCAGCCCTGATGGGGGAACGGTCTATGGCTACACCTTC. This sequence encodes CASSPDGGTVYGYTF.

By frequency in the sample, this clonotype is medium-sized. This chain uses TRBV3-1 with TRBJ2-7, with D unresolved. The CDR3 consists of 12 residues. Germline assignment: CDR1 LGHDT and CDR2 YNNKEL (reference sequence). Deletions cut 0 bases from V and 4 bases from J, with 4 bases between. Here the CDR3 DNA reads TGTGCCAGCAGCCAAGATAGATACGAGCAGTACTTC. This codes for CASSQDRYEQYF.

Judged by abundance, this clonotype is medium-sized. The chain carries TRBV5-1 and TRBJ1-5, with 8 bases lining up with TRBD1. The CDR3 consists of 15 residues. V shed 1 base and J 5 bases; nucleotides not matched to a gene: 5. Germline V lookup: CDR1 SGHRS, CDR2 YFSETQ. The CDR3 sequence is CASSLLGQGDQPQHF. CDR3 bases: TGCGCCAGCAGCTTGCTTGGACAGGGAGATCAGCCCCAGCATTTT.

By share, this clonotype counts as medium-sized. The CDR3 is CAIRTGTGVGSYEQYF. The DNA for the CDR3 is TGTGCCATCAGAACCGGGACAGGGGTAGGGTCCTACGAGCAGTACTTC. The chain uses TRBV10-3 and TRBJ2-7; 10 positions agree with TRBD1. The CDR3 is 16 amino acids. V lost 6 bases, J lost 1 base, and 9 bases stayed unmatched. Germline loops: CDR1 ENHRY, CDR2 SYGVKD.

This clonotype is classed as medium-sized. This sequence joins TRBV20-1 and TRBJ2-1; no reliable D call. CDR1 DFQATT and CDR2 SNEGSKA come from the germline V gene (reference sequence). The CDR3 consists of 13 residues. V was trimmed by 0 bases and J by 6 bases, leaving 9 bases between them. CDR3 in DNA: TGCAGTGCTAGAGATACCGTAGGCAATGAGCAGTTCTTC. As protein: CSARDTVGNEQFF.

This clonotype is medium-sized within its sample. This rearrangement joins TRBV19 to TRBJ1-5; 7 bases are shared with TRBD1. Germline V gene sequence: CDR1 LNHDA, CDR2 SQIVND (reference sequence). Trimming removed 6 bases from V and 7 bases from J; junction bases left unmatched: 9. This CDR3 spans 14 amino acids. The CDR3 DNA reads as TGTGCCAGTAGGAAGTACAGGGGCGGGCAGCCCCAGCATTTT. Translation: CASRKYRGGQPQHF.

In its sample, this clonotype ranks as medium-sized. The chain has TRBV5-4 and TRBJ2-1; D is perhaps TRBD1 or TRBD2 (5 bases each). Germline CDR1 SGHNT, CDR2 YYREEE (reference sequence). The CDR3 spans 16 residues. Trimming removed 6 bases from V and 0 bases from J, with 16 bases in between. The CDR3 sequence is CASTDSGRSSYNEQFF. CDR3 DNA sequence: TGTGCCAGCACTGATTCAGGGAGAAGCTCCTACAATGAGCAGTTCTTC. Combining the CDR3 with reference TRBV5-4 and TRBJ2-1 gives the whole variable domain ETGVTQSPTHLIKTRGQQVTLRCSSQSGHNTVSWYQQALGQGPQFIFQYYREEENGRGNFPPRFSGLQFPNYSSELNVNALELDDSALYLCASTDSGRSSYNEQFFGPGTRLTVL.

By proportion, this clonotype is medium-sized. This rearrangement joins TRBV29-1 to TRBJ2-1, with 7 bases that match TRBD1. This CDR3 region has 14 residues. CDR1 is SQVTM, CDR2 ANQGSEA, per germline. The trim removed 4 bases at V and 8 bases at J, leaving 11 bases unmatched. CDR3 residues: CSVGTGTFLDEQFF. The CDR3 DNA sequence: TGCAGCGTTGGGACAGGTACCTTTTTGGATGAGCAGTTCTTC.

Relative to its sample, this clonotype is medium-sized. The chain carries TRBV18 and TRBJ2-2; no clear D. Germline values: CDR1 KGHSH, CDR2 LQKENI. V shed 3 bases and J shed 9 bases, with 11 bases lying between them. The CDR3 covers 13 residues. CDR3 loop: CASSPGRIRELFF. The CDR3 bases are TGTGCCAGCTCACCCGGTAGAATCAGGGAGCTGTTTTTT.

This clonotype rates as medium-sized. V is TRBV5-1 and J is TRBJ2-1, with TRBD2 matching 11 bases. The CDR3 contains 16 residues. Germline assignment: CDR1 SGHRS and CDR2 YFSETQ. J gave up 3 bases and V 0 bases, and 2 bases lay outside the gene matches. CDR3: CASSLGGLADYNEQFF. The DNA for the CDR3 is TGCGCCAGCAGCTTGGGGGGACTAGCGGACTACAATGAGCAGTTCTTC.

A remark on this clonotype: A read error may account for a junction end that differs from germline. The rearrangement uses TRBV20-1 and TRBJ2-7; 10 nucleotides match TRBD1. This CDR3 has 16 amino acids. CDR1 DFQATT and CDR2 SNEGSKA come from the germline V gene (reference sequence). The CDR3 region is CSDRALTGTGEYEQYF. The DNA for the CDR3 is TGCAGTGATAGAGCACTTACCGGGACAGGGGAGTACGAGCAGTACTTC.

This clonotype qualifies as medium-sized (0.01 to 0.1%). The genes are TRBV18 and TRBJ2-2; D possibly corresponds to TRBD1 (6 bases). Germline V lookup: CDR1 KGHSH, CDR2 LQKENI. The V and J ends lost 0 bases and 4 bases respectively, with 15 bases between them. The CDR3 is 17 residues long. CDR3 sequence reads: CASSPPNSGARTGELFF. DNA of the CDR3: TGTGCCAGCTCACCACCGAATTCAGGGGCACGCACCGGGGAGCTGTTTTTT.

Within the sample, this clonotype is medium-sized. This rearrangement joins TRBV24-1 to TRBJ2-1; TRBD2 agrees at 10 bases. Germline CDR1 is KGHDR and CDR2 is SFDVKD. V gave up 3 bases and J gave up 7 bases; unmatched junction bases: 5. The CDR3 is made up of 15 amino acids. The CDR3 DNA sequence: TGTGCCACCAGTGATCCTAGCGGGAGTGGAAATGAGCAGTTCTTC. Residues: CATSDPSGSGNEQFF.

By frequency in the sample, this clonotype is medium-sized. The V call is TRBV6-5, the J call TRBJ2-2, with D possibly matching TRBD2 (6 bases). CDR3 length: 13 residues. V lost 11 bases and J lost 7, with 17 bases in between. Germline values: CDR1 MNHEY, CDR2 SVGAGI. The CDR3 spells CAVQSEGGGELFF. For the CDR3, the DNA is TGTGCCGTCCAATCGGAGGGAGGCGGGGAGCTGTTTTTT.

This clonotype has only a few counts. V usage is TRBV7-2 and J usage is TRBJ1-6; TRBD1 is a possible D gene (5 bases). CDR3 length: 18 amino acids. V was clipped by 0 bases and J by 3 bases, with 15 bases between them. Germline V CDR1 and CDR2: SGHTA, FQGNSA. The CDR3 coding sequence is TGTGCCAGCAGCTTAGCAACGCAGGGAACGTACTATAATTCACCCCTCCACTTT. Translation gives CASSLATQGTYYNSPLHF.

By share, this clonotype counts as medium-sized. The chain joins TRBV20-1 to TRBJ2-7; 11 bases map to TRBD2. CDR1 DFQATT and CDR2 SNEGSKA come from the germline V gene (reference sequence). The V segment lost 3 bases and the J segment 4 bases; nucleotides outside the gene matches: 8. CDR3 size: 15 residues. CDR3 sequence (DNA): TGCAGTGCTAGGCTCGGACTAGCGGGCCAGTACGAGCAGTACTTC. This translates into CSARLGLAGQYEQYF.

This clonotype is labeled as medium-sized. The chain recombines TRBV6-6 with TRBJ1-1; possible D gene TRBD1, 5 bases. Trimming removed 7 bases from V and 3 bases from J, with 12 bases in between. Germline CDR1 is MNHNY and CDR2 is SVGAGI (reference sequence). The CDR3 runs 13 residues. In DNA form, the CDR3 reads TGTGCCAGCAAGATCCTGGGGGACACTGAAGCTTTCTTT. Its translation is CASKILGDTEAFF.

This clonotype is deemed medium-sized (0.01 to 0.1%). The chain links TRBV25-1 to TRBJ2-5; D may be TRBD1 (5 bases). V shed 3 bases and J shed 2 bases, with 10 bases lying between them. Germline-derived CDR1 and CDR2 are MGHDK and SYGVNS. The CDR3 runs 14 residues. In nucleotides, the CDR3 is TGTGCCAGCAGTGATAGGGGATTTCAAGAGACCCAGTACTTC. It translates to CASSDRGFQETQYF.

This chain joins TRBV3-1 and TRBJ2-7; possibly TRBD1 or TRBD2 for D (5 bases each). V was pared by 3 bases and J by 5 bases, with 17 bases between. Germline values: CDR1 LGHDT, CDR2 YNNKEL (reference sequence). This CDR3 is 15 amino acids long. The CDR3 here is CASSQLLSGTHEQYF. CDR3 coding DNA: TGTGCCAGCAGCCAGCTCCTCTCTGGGACCCACGAGCAGTACTTC.

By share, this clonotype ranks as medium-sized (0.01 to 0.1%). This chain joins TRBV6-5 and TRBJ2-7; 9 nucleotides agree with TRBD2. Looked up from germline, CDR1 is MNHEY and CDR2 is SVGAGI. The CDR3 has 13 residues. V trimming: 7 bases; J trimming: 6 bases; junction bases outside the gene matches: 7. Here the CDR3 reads CASKIAGVGEQYF. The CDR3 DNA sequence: TGTGCCAGCAAGATAGCGGGAGTTGGCGAGCAGTACTTC.

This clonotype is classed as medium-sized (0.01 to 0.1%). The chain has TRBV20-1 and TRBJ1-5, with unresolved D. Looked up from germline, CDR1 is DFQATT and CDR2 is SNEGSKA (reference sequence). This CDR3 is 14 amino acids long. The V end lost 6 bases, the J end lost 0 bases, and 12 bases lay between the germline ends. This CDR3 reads CSAGGQHSNQPQHF. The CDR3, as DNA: TGCAGTGCCGGAGGGCAGCATAGCAATCAGCCCCAGCATTTT.

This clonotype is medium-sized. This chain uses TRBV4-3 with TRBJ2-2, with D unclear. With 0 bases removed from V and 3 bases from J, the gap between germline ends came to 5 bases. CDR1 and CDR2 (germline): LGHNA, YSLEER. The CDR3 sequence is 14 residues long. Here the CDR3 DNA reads TGCGCCAGCAGCCAAGAACATCACACCGGGGAGCTGTTTTTT. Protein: CASSQEHHTGELFF.

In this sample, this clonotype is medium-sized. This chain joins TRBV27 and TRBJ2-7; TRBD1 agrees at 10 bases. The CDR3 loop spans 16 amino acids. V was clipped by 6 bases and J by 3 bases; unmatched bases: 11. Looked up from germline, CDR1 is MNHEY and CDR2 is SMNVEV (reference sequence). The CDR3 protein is CASRSVGGQGFYEQYF. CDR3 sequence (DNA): TGTGCCAGCAGAAGCGTAGGGGGACAGGGGTTCTACGAGCAGTACTTC.

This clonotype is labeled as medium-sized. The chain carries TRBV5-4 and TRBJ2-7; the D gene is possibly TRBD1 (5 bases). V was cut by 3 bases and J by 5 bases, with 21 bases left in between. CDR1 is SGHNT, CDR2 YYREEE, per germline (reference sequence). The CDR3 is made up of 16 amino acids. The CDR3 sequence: CASSSGQGRQSNEQYF. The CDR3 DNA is TGTGCCAGCAGCTCCGGCCAGGGCCGGCAGTCCAACGAGCAGTACTTC.